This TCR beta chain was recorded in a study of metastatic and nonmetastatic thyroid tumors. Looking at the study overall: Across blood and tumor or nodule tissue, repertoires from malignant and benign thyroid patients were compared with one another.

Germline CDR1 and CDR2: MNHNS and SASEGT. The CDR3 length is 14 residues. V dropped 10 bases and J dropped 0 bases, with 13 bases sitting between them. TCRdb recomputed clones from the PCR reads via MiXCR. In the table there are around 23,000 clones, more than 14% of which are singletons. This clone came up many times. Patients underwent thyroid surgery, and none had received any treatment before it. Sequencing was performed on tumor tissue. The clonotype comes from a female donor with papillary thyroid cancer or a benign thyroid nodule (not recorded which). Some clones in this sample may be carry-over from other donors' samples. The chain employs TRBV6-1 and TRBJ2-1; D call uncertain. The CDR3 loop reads CATSQTSSYNEQFF. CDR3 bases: TGTGCCACCTCCCAGACCAGCTCCTACAATGAGCAGTTCTTC.